This record concerns one TCR beta chain sequence. The data belong to a study of blood T cell repertoires in COVID-19. Whole-study context: PBMCs, B-cell-depleted T cells, or T cells provided the cDNA or gDNA that made up the material.

Germline V gene sequence: CDR1 SGHRS, CDR2 YFSETQ. The CDR3 is 15 residues long. The V end was cut by 0 bases, the J end by 1 base, with 10 bases between. Profiled with immunoSEQ multiplex PCR; TCRdb holds only in-frame clones, not every one. The table includes about 50,000 clones, about 89% detected once. This sequence joins TRBV5-1 and TRBJ1-1; D may be TRBD1 (5 bases). The receptor was isolated from a man in his sixties with active or convalescent COVID-19. Source material: peripheral blood. The DNA of the CDR3 is TGCGCCAGCAGCTTGGATGGACACAAGAACACTGAAGCTTTCTTT. Translating it yields CASSLDGHKNTEAFF. Full variable domain (rest looked up from reference TRBV5-1 and TRBJ1-1): KAGVTQTPRYLIKTRGQQVTLSCSPISGHRSVSWYQQTPGQGLQFLFEYFSETQRNKGNFPGRFSGRQFSNSRSEMNVSTLELGDSALYLCASSLDGHKNTEAFFGQGTRLTVV.